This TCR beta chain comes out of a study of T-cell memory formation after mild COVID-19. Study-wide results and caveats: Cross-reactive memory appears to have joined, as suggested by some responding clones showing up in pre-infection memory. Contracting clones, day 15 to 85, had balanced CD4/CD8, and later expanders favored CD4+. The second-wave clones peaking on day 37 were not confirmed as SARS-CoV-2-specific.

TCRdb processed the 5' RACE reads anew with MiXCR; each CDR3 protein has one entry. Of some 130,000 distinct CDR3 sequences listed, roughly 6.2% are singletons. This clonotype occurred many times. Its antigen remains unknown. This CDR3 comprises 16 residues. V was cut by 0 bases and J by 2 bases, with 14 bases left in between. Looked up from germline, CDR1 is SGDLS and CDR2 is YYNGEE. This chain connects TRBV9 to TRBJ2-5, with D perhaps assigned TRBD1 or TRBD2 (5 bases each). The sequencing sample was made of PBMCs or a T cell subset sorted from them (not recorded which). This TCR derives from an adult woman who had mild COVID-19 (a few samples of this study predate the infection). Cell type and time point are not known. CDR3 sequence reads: CASSVASGQRQETQYF. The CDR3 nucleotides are TGTGCCAGCAGCGTAGCGTCGGGGCAGAGACAAGAGACCCAGTACTTC.